This record covers a single T cell receptor (beta chain). The antigen is unknown. These data belong to a study of T cell responses to AZD1222 COVID-19 vaccine. Findings and caveats of the study: All repertoire sampling was performed exclusively after the peak T cell response. The donor cohort was predominantly white British with a female majority, and clonal diversity may have been underestimated. At study baseline, merely several AZD1222 recipients were seropositive. Within unmutated variant regions lay the reported targets of nearly half of spike-specific TCRs.

The ends were cut back, 5 bases at V and 6 bases at J, with 13 bases in the middle. The CDR3 has 14 residues. CDR1 is SGHNT, CDR2 YENEEA, per germline. Sequenced by immunoSEQ multiplex PCR; TCRdb stores in-frame clones only, minus some. The sample lists about 59,000 clones; 85% to 90% were seen once. The receptor was derived from an adult who received the AZD1222 COVID-19 vaccine. Specimen: peripheral blood, collected 28 days after the second AZD1222 dose. V usage is TRBV11-3 and J usage is TRBJ2-2, with D unclear. The CDR3 loop is CASSPSPIAGELFF. The CDR3 nucleotides read TGTGCCAGCAGCCCTTCTCCCATCGCCGGGGAGCTGTTTTTT. Variable domain in full (rest from reference TRBV11-3 and TRBJ2-2): EAGVVQSPRYKIIEKKQPVAFWCNPISGHNTLYWYLQNLGQGPELLIRYENEEAVDDSQLPKDRFSAERLKGVDSTLKIQPAELGDSAVYLCASSPSPIAGELFFGEGSRLTVL.